This TCR beta chain was sequenced for a study of blood T cell repertoires in COVID-19. As for the study in general: From T cells, B-cell-depleted T cells, or PBMCs came the material, which was cDNA or gDNA.

Profiling relied on immunoSEQ multiplex PCR, and the TCRdb table lists in-frame clones only, not all of them. Altogether a few hundred thousand clones are present, over 75% being singletons, with the ten largest covering roughly 1.1%. The CDR3 is made up of 12 amino acids. The V gene's germline CDR1 is LNHDA and CDR2 SQIVND (reference sequence). V lost 7 bases and J lost 2, with 6 bases in between. Points on this clone: Additional DNA sequences in this sample encode the identical CDR3.

Recruits, aged about 18 to 89 years, lived in 20 to 30 US areas. Two negative PCRs, clearance, or symptom resolution were required of recovered Cohort 3 donors. The TCR comes from a man in his thirties or forties who had recovered from COVID-19. The chain combines TRBV19 with TRBJ1-3, with a weak D call TRBD1 (5 bases). Sequencing was done on a sample of PBMCs or T cells enriched from blood (not recorded which). The CDR3 loop is CASTGTGNTIYF. DNA of the CDR3: TGTGCCAGTACAGGGACTGGAAACACCATATATTTT.